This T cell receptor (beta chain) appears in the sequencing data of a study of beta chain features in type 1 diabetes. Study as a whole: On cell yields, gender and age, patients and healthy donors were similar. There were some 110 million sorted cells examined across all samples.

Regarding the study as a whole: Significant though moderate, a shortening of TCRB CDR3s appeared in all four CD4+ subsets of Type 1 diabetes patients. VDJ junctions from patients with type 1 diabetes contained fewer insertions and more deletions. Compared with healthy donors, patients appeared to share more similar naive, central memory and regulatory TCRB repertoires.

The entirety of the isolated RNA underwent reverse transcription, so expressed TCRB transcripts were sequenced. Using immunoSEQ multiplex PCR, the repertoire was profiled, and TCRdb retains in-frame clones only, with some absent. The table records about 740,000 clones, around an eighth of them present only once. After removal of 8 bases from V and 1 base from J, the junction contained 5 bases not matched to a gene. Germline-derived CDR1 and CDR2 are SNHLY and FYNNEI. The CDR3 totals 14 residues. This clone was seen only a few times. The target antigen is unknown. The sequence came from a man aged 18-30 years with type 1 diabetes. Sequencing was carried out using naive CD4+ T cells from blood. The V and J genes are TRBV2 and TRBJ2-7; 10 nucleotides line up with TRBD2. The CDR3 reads CASYSGGWSYEQYF. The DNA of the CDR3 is TGTGCCAGCTATAGCGGGGGGTGGTCCTACGAGCAGTACTTC. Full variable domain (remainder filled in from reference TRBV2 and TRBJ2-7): EPEVTQTPSHQVTQMGQEVILRCVPISNHLYFYWYRQILGQKVEFLVSFYNNEISEKSEIFDDQFSVERPDGSNFTLKIRSTKLEDSAMYFCASYSGGWSYEQYFGPGTRLTVT.